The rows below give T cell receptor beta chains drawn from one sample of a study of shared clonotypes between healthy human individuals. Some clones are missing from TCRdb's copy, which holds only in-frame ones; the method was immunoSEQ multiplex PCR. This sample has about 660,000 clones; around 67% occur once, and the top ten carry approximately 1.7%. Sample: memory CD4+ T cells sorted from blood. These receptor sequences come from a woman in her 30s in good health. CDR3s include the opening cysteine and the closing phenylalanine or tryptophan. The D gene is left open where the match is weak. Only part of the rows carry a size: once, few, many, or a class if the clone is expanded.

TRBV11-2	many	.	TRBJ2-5	CASSPARGEQETQYF	TGTGCCAGCAGCCCAGCTAGAGGGGAGCAAGAGACCCAGTACTTC
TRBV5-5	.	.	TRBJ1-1	CASSLPRDPPVLF	TGTGCCAGCAGCTTACCCCGGGACCCCCCAGTGCTCTTT
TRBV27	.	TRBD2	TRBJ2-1	CASSLISGRGYNEQFF	TGTGCCAGCAGTTTAATTAGCGGGAGGGGTTACAATGAGCAGTTCTTC
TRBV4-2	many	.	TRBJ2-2	CASSQGGGNTGELFF	TGTGCCAGCAGCCAAGGGGGAGGGAACACCGGGGAGCTGTTTTTT
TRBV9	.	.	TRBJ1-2	CASSVDGRGASGYTF	TGTGCCAGCAGCGTAGACGGACGGGGGGCTTCTGGCTACACCTTC
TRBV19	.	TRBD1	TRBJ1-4	CASSATRQGGKLFF	TGTGCCAGTAGTGCCACCAGACAGGGTGGAAAACTGTTTTTT
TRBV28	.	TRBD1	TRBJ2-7	CASSYDLAGGREQYF	TGTGCCAGCAGTTACGATTTGGCAGGGGGCCGCGAGCAGTACTTC
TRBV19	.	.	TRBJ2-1	CASSIVGTLFNEQFF	TGTGCCAGTAGTATCGTTGGGACTCTGTTCAATGAGCAGTTCTTC
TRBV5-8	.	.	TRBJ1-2	CASRNRPTYGYTF	TGTGCCAGCAGGAACCGTCCGACCTATGGCTACACCTTC
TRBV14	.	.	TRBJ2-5	CASSLTWDKQGETQYF	TGTGCCAGCAGCCTCACCTGGGACAAGCAGGGGGAGACCCAGTACTTC
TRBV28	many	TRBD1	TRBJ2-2	CASSLSGQGRSGELFF	TGTGCCAGCAGTTTATCGGGACAGGGGCGGTCCGGGGAGCTGTTTTTT
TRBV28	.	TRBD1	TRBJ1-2	CASRLRDRVLSYTF	TGTGCCAGCAGGCTCCGGGACAGGGTACTTAGCTACACCTTC
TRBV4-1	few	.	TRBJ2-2	CASSQGWGRNTGELFF	TGCGCCAGCAGCCAAGGCTGGGGGCGGAACACCGGGGAGCTGTTTTTT
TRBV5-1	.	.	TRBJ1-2	CASSPQEEGYTF	TGCGCCAGCAGCCCTCAAGAAGAAGGCTACACCTTC
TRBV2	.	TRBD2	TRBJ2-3	CASRDPGGGAPDTQYF	TGTGCCAGCAGGGACCCCGGGGGAGGGGCCCCAGATACGCAGTATTTT
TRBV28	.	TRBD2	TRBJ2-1	CASSLWLAGGDEQFF	TGTGCCAGCAGTTTATGGCTAGCGGGGGGAGATGAGCAGTTCTTC
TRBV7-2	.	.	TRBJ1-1	CASSLAHGNTEAFF	TGTGCCAGCAGCTTAGCCCATGGGAACACTGAAGCTTTCTTT
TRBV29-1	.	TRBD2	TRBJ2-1	CSVREVAYNEQFF	TGCAGCGTTCGGGAGGTCGCCTACAATGAGCAGTTCTTC
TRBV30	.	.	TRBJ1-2	CAWSVTRDGYTF	TGTGCCTGGAGTGTAACCAGGGACGGCTACACCTTC
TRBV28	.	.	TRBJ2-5	CASSLGDRTGGTQYF	TGTGCCAGCAGTTTAGGAGACAGGACGGGTGGGACCCAGTACTTC
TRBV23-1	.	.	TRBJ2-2	CASIMRATRSNGELFF	TGCGCCAGCATCATGAGGGCTACCCGGAGCAACGGGGAGCTGTTTTTT
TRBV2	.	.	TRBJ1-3	CASSELNSYSGNTIYF	TGTGCCAGCAGTGAATTGAACAGCTACTCTGGAAACACCATATATTTT
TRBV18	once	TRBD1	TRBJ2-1	CASSLGQNEQFF	TGTGCCAGCTCTCTGGGACAGAATGAGCAGTTCTTC
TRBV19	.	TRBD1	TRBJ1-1	CASSITGTGRMGTEAFF	TGTGCCAGTAGTATCACCGGGACAGGGAGAATGGGCACTGAAGCTTTCTTT
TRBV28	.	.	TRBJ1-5	CASSPKYSNQPQHF	TGTGCCAGCAGTCCAAAGTATAGCAATCAGCCCCAGCATTTT
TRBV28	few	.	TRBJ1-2	CASSLSESSYGYTF	TGTGCCAGCAGTTTATCAGAAAGCTCCTATGGCTACACCTTC
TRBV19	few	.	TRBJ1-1	CASGRTMNTEAFF	TGTGCCAGTGGGAGAACCATGAACACTGAAGCTTTCTTT
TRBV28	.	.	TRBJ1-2	CASSLQGGYGYTF	TGTGCCAGCAGTTTACAGGGAGGCTATGGCTACACCTTC
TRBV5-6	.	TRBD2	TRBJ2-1	CASSSLAGERRQFF	TGTGCCAGCAGTTCACTAGCGGGGGAAAGAAGACAGTTCTTC
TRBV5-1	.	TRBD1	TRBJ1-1	CASSGQTNTEAFF	TGCGCCAGCTCGGGACAGACGAACACTGAAGCTTTCTTT
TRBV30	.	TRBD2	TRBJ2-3	CAWVAGGTDTQYF	TGTGCCTGGGTAGCGGGAGGCACAGATACGCAGTATTTT
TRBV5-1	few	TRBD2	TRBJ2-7	CASTPGGGGSGREQYF	TGCGCCAGCACCCCCGGCGGTGGCGGGAGTGGTCGCGAGCAGTACTTC
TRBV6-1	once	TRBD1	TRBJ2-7	CASSEPGQGGYEQYF	TGTGCCAGCAGTGAACCCGGACAGGGGGGCTACGAGCAGTACTTC
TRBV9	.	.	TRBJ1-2	CASSVVSGNYGYTF	TGTGCCAGCAGCGTAGTATCTGGTAACTATGGCTACACCTTC
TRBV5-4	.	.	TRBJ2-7	CASSFSSRGTDEQYF	TGTGCCAGCAGCTTTTCATCGAGAGGTACGGACGAGCAGTACTTC
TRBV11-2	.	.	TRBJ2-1	CASSLAGYNEQFF	TGTGCCAGCAGCTTAGCCGGGTACAATGAGCAGTTCTTC
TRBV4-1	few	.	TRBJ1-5	CASSQAGSQPQHF	TGCGCCAGCAGCCAGGCAGGGAGTCAGCCCCAGCATTTT
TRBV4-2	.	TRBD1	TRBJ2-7	CASSQDWGTGSYEQYF	TGTGCCAGCAGCCAAGATTGGGGGACAGGGTCCTACGAGCAGTACTTC
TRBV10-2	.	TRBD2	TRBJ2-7	CASRLAGPYEQYF	TGCGCCAGCAGACTAGCGGGCCCCTACGAGCAGTACTTC
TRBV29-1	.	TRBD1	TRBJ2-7	CSAGTGFYEQYF	TGCAGCGCCGGGACAGGGTTCTACGAGCAGTACTTC
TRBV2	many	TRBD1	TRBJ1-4	CASSLAGGGEKLFF	TGTGCCAGCAGCCTGGCAGGGGGAGGTGAAAAACTGTTTTTT
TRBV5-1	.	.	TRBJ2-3	CASSVGQFNADTQYF	TGCGCCAGCAGCGTCGGACAGTTTAACGCAGATACGCAGTATTTT
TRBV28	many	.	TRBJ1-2	CASSLPPWTRAGHGYTF	TGTGCCAGCAGTTTACCCCCCTGGACCCGAGCGGGTCATGGCTACACCTTC
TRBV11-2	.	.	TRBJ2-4	CASSHDRGAKVIQYF	TGTGCCAGCAGTCACGACAGAGGGGCGAAAGTCATTCAGTACTTC
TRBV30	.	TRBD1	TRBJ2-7	CAWGGTGIYEQYF	TGTGCCTGGGGTGGGACAGGAATCTACGAGCAGTACTTC
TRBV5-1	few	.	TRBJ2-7	CASSFDREGHEQYF	TGCGCCAGCAGCTTCGACAGGGAGGGCCACGAGCAGTACTTC
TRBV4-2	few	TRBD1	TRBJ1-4	CASSTGVEEKLFF	TGTGCCAGCAGTACAGGGGTAGAGGAAAAACTGTTTTTT
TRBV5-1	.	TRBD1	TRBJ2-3	CASSVGQGATDTQYF	TGCGCCAGCAGCGTCGGACAGGGGGCAACTGATACGCAGTATTTT